This TCR beta chain was sequenced for a study of Graves' ophthalmopathy and Graves' hyperthyroidism. Study information: Blood was drawn at initial diagnosis, before any treatment.

Those donors who had ophthalmopathy presented with moderate-to-severe activity, a CAS of ≥3, a NOSPECS of ≥4 and a duration under 3 months. Diagnosis relied on clinical symptoms, serum thyroxine, TRAb, thyroid ultrasound and orbital computed tomography. RNA transcripts were the template, and TCR beta CDR3 regions were amplified from them. HTBI primers served in a first-round RT-PCR, which a second-round multiplex PCR followed. TCRdb re-called the multiplex PCR reads through MiXCR, storing one row per CDR3 protein. Of around 670,000 distinct CDR3 sequences in the sample, 35% to 50% were seen once. This clonotype was counted at least ten times. The V end lost 4 bases, the J end lost 5 bases, and 9 bases lay between the germline ends. In germline, CDR1 is ENHRY, CDR2 SYGVKD. The CDR3 spans 13 residues.

This TCR was recovered from an adult man with Graves' ophthalmopathy. The sample taken for sequencing was peripheral blood. The chain carries TRBV10-3 and TRBJ1-5; unclear D gene. This CDR3 reads CAISVQDHQPQHF. The CDR3 nucleotides read TGTGCCATCAGTGTCCAAGATCATCAGCCCCAGCATTTT.